This T cell receptor (beta chain) was retrieved from a study of human T cells and chemical hapten exposure. Turning to the study itself: Patch tests applied 0.01% DPC to the upper back, read at 6 days. Study-wide findings and caveats: Sensitizing with DPC caused no change in TCRs above 1 in 1000 frequency. Donor immune responses may differ from healthy people's, since all donors had alopecia.

TCRdb reprocessed the RACE reads via MiXCR and lists one record per CDR3 protein. The sample has 40,000 to 50,000 distinct CDR3 sequences, around an eighth seen once; the top ten hold about 5.7%. This clonotype was observed at least ten times. Antigen unknown. Time point: pre-sensitization, week 0. Treatment meaning: therapeutic diphenylcyclopropenone sensitization with weekly scalp DPC. The study extracted total RNA from unfractionated whole blood. CDR3 length equals 14 residues. CDR1 and CDR2 from the germline V gene are DFQATT and SNEGSKA (reference sequence). The V and J ends lost 6 bases and 2 bases respectively, with 14 bases between them.

V usage is TRBV20-1 and J usage is TRBJ2-1; tentatively, D is TRBD1 (5 bases). The receptor was isolated from a woman in her twenties or thirties with alopecia areata. Some clones in this sample may be carry-over from other donors' samples. The material was whole blood, obtained in connection with sensitization to the hapten diphenylcyclopropenone (DPC). CDR3 residues: CSARARSTYNEQFF. CDR3 DNA: TGCAGTGCCAGGGCCCGGAGCACCTACAATGAGCAGTTCTTC.